Sequencing of this T cell receptor (beta chain) was carried out in a study of patients and donors after allogeneic stem cell transplantation (TCRdb year 2020). Trimming costs V 6 bases and J 8 bases, and their ends lie 19 bases apart. CDR1 MNHNS and CDR2 SASEGT were looked up in the germline V gene. Measured from the cysteine to the phenylalanine, the CDR3 is 15 residues long. Kept here is only the CDR3 DNA, which spans 45 bases and is read in frame from base 1. About this clonotype itself: What antigen it recognizes has not been identified. One base away there is no much larger clone; base qualities are not given.

Libraries were built with RT-PCR. TCRdb shows the sequencer as NextSeq 550. The public reads were reanalyzed by TCRdb: fastp trimming at Q25, MiXCR alignment, in-frame beta chains only. Every CDR3 protein is listed once, alongside the most common genes and DNA of its rows. For this sample there are about 960,000 distinct CDR3 sequences; more than 15% appear just once. The ten largest make up 5% to 6.5% of the sample. The specimen was blood, either unsorted or a sorted T cell fraction (not recorded which). The sequence was collected from a human donor who was either an allogeneic HSCT recipient or a stem cell or donor lymphocyte infusion donor (not recorded which). It is not recorded whose cells these are; they may come from a transplant donor. In this chain, TRBV6-1 is recombined with TRBJ2-2, with the D call perhaps TRBD1 or TRBD2, each one matching 5 bases. CDR3 loop: CASSPGTTLSGELFF. The nucleotide sequence reads TGTGCCAGCAGCCCCGGGACCACGTTGTCAGGGGAGCTGTTTTTT.